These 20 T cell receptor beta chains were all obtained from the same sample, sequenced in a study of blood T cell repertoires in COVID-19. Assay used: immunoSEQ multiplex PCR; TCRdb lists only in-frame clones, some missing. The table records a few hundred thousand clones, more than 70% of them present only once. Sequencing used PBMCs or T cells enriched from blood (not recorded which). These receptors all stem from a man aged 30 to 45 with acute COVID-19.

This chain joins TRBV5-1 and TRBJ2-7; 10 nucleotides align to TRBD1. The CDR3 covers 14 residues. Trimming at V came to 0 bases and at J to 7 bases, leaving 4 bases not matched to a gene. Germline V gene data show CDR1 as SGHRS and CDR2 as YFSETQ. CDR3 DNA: TGCGCCAGCAGCTTGGGACAGGGGGCAAGGGAGCAGTACTTC. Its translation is CASSLGQGAREQYF.

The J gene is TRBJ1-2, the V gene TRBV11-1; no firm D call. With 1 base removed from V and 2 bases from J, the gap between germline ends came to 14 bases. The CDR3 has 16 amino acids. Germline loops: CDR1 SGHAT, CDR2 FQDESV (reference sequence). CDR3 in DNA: TGTGCCAGCAGCTTAGGCCCGCAGGCCAGGAACTATGGCTACACCTTC. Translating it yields CASSLGPQARNYGYTF. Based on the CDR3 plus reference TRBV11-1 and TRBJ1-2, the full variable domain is EAEVAQSPRYKITEKSQAVAFWCDPISGHATLYWYRQILGQGPELLVQFQDESVVDDSQLPKDRFSAERLKGVDSTLKIQPAELGDSAMYLCASSLGPQARNYGYTFGSGTRLTVV.

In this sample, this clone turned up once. The CDR3 region is CASSVGSTGVETEAFF. CDR3 coding DNA: TGTGCCAGCAGCGTAGGCTCCACAGGGGTGGAGACTGAAGCTTTCTTT. This chain connects TRBV9 to TRBJ1-1; 7 nucleotides match TRBD1. This CDR3 region has 16 residues. J lost 5 bases, V lost 0 bases, and 10 bases had no gene match. CDR1 and CDR2 (germline): SGDLS, YYNGEE.

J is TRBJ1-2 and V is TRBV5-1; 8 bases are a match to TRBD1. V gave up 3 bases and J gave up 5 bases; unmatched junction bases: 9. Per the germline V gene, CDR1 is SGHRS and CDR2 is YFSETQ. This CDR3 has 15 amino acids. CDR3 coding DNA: TGCGCCAGCAGCTCATCTGGACAGGGAAAATATGGCTACACCTTC. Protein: CASSSSGQGKYGYTF.

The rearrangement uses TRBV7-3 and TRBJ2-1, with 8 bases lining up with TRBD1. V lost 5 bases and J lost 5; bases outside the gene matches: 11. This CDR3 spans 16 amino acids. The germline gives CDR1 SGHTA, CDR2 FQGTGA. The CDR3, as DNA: TGTGCCAGCAGCGGGATTGGACAGGGCTGGGACAATGAGCAGTTCTTC. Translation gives CASSGIGQGWDNEQFF.

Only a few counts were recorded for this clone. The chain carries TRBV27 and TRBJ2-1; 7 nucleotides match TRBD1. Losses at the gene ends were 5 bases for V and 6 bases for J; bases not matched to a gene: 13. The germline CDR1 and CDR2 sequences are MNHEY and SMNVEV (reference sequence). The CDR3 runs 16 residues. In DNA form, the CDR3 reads TGTGCCAGCAGTCAAGACAGGGTATCTTTTTCCAATGAGCAGTTCTTC. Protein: CASSQDRVSFSNEQFF.

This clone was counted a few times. The CDR3 loop is CASTLIGTGKSNYGYTF. The CDR3, as DNA: TGTGCCAGCACCCTAATCGGGACAGGGAAAAGCAACTATGGCTACACCTTC. This rearrangement joins TRBV28 to TRBJ1-2; TRBD1 matches at 9 bases. Germline CDR1 is MDHEN and CDR2 is SYDVKM. The trim removed 7 bases at V and 2 bases at J, leaving 14 bases unmatched. This CDR3 has 17 residues.

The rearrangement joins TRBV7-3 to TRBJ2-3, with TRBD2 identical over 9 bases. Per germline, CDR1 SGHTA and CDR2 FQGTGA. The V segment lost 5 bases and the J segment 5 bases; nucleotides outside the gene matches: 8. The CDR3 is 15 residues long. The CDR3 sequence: CASSRNSGGGDTQYF. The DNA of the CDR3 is TGTGCCAGCAGCAGAAATAGCGGGGGCGGAGATACGCAGTATTTT.

The chain's CDR3 is CASSLVSHPIYF. Here the CDR3 DNA reads TGTGCCAGCAGCTTAGTAAGCCACCCCATATATTTT. The chain has TRBV11-2 and TRBJ1-3; D remains unclear. The CDR3 sequence is 12 residues long. Deletions cut 1 base from V and 11 bases from J, with 9 bases between. Germline values: CDR1 SGHAT, CDR2 FQNNGV.

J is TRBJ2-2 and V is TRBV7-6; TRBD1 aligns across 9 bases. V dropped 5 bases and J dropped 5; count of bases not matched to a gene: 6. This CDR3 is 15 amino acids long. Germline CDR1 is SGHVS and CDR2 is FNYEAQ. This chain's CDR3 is CASSQGQGGTGELFF. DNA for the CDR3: TGTGCCAGCAGCCAGGGACAGGGTGGGACCGGGGAGCTGTTTTTT. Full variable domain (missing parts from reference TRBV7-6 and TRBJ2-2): GAGVSQSPRYKVTKRGQDVALRCDPISGHVSLYWYRQALGQGPEFLTYFNYEAQQDKSGLPNDRFSAERPEGSISTLTIQRTEQRDSAMYRCASSQGQGGTGELFFGEGSRLTVL.

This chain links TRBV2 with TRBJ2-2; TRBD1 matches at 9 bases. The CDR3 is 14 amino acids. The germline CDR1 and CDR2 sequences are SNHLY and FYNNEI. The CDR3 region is CADRGGIDTGELFF. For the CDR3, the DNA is TGTGCGGACAGGGGCGGAATTGACACCGGGGAGCTGTTTTTT. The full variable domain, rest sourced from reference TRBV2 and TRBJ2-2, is EPEVTQTPSHQVTQMGQEVILRCVPISNHLYFYWYRQILGQKVEFLVSFYNNEISEKSEIFDDQFSVERPDGSNFTLKIRSTKLEDSAMYFCADRGGIDTGELFFGEGSRLTVL.

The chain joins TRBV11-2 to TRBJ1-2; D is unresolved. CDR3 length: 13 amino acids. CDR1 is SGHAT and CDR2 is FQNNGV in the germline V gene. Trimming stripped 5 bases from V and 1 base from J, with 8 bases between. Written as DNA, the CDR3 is TGTGCCAGCAGCAAAACTGTTAACTATGGCTACACCTTC. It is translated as CASSKTVNYGYTF.

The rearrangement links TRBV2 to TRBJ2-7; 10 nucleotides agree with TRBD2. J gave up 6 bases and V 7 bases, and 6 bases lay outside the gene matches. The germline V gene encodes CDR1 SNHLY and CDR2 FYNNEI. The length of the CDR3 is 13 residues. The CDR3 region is CASTSGGASEQYF. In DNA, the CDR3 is TGTGCCAGCACCAGCGGGGGGGCCAGCGAGCAGTACTTC.

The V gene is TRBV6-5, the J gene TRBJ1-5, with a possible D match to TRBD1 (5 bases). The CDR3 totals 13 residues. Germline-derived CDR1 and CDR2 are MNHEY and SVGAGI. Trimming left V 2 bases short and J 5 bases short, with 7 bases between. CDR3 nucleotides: TGTGCCAGCAGTTACGACAGCTATCAGCCCCAGCATTTT. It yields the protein CASSYDSYQPQHF.

CDR3 residues: CASSWQGAGQETQYF. CDR3 DNA sequence: TGCGCCAGCAGCTGGCAGGGGGCCGGCCAAGAGACCCAGTACTTC. The chain joins TRBV5-1 to TRBJ2-5, with 8 bases matching TRBD1. The CDR3 has 15 amino acids. Unmatched junction bases numbered 5, after V lost 3 bases and J lost 1 base. The germline V gene encodes CDR1 SGHRS and CDR2 YFSETQ.

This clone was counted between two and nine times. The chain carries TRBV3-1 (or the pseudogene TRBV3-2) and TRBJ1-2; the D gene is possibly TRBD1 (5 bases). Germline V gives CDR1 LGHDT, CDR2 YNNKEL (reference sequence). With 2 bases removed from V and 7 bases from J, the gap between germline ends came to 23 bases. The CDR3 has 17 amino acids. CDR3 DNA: TGTGCCAGCAGCCAAACACTTACGGCGGGGGAATATGGTGGCTACACCTTC. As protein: CASSQTLTAGEYGGYTF.

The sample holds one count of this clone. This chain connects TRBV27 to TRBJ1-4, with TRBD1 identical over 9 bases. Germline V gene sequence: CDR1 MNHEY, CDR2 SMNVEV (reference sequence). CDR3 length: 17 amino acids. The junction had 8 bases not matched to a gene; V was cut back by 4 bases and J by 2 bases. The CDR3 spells CASSSDRGGWTNEKLFF. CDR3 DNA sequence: TGTGCCAGCAGTTCGGACAGGGGAGGGTGGACTAATGAAAAACTGTTTTTT.

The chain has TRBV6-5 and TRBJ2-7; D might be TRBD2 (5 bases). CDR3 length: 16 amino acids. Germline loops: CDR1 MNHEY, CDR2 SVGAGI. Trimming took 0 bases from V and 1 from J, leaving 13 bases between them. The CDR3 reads CASSYSKTGESYEQYF. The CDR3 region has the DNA TGTGCCAGCAGTTACTCGAAGACCGGGGAGTCCTACGAGCAGTACTTC.

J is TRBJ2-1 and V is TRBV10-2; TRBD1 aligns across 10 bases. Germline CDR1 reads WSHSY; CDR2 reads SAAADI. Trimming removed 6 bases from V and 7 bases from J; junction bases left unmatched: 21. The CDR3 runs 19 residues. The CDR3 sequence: CASSADRGQAGASLNEQFF. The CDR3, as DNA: TGCGCCAGCAGCGCCGACAGGGGGCAGGCGGGGGCCTCTTTAAATGAGCAGTTCTTC.

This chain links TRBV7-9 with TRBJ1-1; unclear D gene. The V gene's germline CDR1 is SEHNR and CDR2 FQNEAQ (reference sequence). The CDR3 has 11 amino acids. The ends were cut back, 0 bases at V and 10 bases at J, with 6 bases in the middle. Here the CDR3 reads CASSLASVAFF. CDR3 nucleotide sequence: TGTGCCAGCAGCTTAGCCTCCGTAGCTTTCTTT.